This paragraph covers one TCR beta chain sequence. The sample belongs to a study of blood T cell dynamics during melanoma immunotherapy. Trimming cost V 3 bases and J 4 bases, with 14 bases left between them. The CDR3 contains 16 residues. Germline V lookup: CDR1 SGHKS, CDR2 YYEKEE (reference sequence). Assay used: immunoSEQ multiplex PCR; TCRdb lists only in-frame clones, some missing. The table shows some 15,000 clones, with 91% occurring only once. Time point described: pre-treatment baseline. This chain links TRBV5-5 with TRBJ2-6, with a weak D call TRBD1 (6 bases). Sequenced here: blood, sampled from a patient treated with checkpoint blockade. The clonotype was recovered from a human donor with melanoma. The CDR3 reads CASSSTQGAGANVLTF. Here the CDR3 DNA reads TGTGCCAGCAGCTCTACACAGGGTGCAGGGGCCAACGTCCTGACTTTC.